The source of this T cell receptor (beta chain) is a study of blood T cell repertoires in COVID-19. Looking at the study overall: Acute-phase and convalescent COVID-19 samples originated in the United States, Italy and Spain. In each case, the material was cDNA or gDNA derived from T cells, B-cell-depleted T cells, or PBMCs.

V dropped 0 bases and J dropped 5 bases, with 11 bases sitting between them. The CDR3 covers 14 residues. The germline CDR1 and CDR2 sequences are GTSNPN and SVGIG (reference sequence). Source study methods: Quantification of nucleated cells was approximated via reference gene primer amplification. Profiling relied on immunoSEQ multiplex PCR, and the TCRdb table lists in-frame clones only, not all of them. For V, J and clone size, that table is used; D and trimming come from the DNA. Of roughly 120,000 clones listed, about 88% are singletons. This clone has just a few counts. The sequenced material came from peripheral blood. This chain joins TRBV30 and TRBJ1-5; tentative D call: TRBD1 (5 bases). This clonotype originated in a woman between 65 and 79 years old who had recovered from COVID-19. CDR3 protein: CAWSVGGRYQPQHF. The CDR3 DNA reads as TGTGCCTGGAGTGTCGGGGGACGTTATCAGCCCCAGCATTTT.